The clone carrying this T cell receptor (beta chain) has a single count. As yet, its antigen is unknown. Adult Caucasians living in Nashville, Tennessee made up all of the donors. PCR replicates performed on unsorted PBMC used around 0.3 ug DNA, approximately 30,000 T cell genomes. Unsorted PBMCs provided DNA that was sequenced on ten immunoSEQ deep assay plates. Repertoires were generated with immunoSEQ multiplex PCR, while TCRdb's copy carries only in-frame clones and drops some. The table has roughly 500,000 clones, 78% seen once. These data belong to a study of shared clonotypes between healthy human individuals. The germline V gene encodes CDR1 SGHNT and CDR2 YYREEE (reference sequence). This CDR3 spans 14 amino acids. Trimming left V 0 bases short and J 9 bases short, with 13 bases between. The study's findings and limits: Only blood was sampled, and tissue TCR repertoires likely differ from blood ones.

The sequence was obtained from a woman aged 35 to 49 in good health. Some clones in this sample may be carry-over from other donors' samples. Sample: PBMCs. The genes are TRBV5-4 and TRBJ2-1; no clear D gene. The CDR3 bases are TGTGCCAGCAGCTTGGAGGTAAGATACGGTGAGCAGTTCTTC. This encodes CASSLEVRYGEQFF.